This entry features one T cell receptor (beta chain) sequence. The sample belongs to a study of control samples from healthy donors and cancer patients. Sequencing used immunoSEQ multiplex PCR; TCRdb keeps in-frame clones, though not all of them. The sample holds roughly 80,000 clones, roughly 89% seen once. CDR3 length: 16 residues. From germline, CDR1 is MGHRA and CDR2 YSYEKL. V lost 2 bases and J lost 0, with 13 bases in between. The genes are TRBV4-1 and TRBJ1-1, with unresolved D. This TCR derives from a man in his fifties or sixties in good health. Sample: blood. CDR3 protein: CASSQYQKGMNTEAFF. The CDR3 DNA reads TGCGCCAGCAGCCAATACCAAAAAGGTATGAACACTGAAGCTTTCTTT.